This TCR beta chain derives from a study of T cell responses to AZD1222 COVID-19 vaccine. Data came from immunoSEQ multiplex PCR; TCRdb stores just in-frame clones and leaves some out. This sample has under 130,000 clones; around 94% occur once, and the top ten carry 2.2%. The junction had 3 bases not matched to a gene; V was cut back by 7 bases and J by 4 bases. Germline CDR1 reads SEHNR; CDR2 reads FQNEAQ (reference sequence). CDR3 length equals 14 residues. This material consisted of peripheral blood, taken on day 0 of AZD1222 vaccination. This chain joins TRBV7-9 and TRBJ1-6, with 8 bases matching TRBD1. This sequence originates from an adult in good health. CDR3 loop: CASTGDRYNSPLHF. As DNA, the CDR3 is TGTGCCAGCACCGGGGACAGGTATAATTCACCCCTCCACTTT.